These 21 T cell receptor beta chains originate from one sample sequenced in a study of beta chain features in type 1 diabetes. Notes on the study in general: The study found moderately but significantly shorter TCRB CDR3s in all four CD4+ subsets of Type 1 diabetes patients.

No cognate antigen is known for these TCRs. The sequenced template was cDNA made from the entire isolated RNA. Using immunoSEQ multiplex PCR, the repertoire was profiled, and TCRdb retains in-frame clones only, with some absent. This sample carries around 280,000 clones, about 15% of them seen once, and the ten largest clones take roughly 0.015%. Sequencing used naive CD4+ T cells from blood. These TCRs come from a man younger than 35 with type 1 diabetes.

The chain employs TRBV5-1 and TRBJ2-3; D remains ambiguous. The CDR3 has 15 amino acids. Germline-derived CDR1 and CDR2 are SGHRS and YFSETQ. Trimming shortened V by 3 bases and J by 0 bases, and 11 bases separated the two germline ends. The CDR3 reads CASSSRLSSTDTQYF. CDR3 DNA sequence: TGCGCCAGCAGCTCACGACTGTCTAGCACAGATACGCAGTATTTT. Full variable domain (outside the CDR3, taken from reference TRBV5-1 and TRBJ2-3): KAGVTQTPRYLIKTRGQQVTLSCSPISGHRSVSWYQQTPGQGLQFLFEYFSETQRNKGNFPGRFSGRQFSNSRSEMNVSTLELGDSALYLCASSSRLSSTDTQYFGPGTRLTVL.

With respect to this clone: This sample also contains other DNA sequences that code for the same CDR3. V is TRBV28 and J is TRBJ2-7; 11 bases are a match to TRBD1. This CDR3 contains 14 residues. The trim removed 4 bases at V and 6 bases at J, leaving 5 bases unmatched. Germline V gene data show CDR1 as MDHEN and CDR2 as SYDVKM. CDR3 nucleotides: TGTGCCAGCAGTTACCCGGGACAGGGGGGCGAGCAGTACTTC. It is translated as CASSYPGQGGEQYF.

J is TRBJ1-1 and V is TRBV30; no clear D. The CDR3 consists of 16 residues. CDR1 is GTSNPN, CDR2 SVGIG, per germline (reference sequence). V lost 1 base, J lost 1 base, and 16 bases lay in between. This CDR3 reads CAWSGYPGIQNTEAFF. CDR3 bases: TGTGCCTGGAGTGGGTACCCCGGGATACAGAACACTGAAGCTTTCTTT.

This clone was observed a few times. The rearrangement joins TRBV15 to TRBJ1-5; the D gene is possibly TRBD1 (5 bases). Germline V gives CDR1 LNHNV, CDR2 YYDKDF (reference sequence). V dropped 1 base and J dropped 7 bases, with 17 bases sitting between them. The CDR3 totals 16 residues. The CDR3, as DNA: TGTGCCACCAGCAGAGTATATGGCAGGGCGAGACAGCCCCAGCATTTT. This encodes CATSRVYGRARQPQHF.

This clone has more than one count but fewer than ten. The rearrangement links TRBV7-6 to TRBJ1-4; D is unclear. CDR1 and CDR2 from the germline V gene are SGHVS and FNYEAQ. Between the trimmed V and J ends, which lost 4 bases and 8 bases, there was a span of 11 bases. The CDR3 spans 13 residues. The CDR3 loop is CASSSRGREKLFF. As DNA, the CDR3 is TGTGCCAGCAGCTCTCGGGGTAGAGAAAAACTGTTTTTT.

Here the CDR3 reads CASSELRLAGWETQYF. The CDR3 coding sequence is TGTGCCAGCAGTGAACTTCGGCTAGCTGGGTGGGAGACCCAGTACTTC. V and J are TRBV6-1 and TRBJ2-5; D perhaps matches TRBD2 (5 bases). V was trimmed by 2 bases and J by 5 bases, leaving 18 bases between them. CDR3 length: 16 residues. CDR1 and CDR2 (germline): MNHNS, SASEGT.

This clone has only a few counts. CDR3 residues: CASSLKQGAATDTQYF. The CDR3 DNA reads as TGTGCCAGCAGCTTAAAACAGGGGGCAGCCACAGATACGCAGTATTTT. This sequence joins TRBV13 and TRBJ2-3, with 9 bases lining up with TRBD1. There are 16 residues in the CDR3. CDR1 is PRHDT, CDR2 FYEKMQ, per germline (reference sequence). The trim removed 2 bases at V and 2 bases at J, leaving 5 bases unmatched. The whole variable domain, remainder taken from reference TRBV13 and TRBJ2-3, is AAGVIQSPRHLIKEKRETATLKCYPIPRHDTVYWYQQGPGQDPQFLISFYEKMQSDKGSIPDRFSAQQFSDYHSELNMSSLELGDSALYFCASSLKQGAATDTQYFGPGTRLTVL.

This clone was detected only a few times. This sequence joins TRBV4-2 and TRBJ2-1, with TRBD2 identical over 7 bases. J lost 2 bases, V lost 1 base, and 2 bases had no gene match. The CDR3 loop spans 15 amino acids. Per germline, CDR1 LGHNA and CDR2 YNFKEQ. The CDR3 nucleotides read TGTGCCAGCAGCCAAGGACGGGAGGCCTACAATGAGCAGTTCTTC. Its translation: CASSQGREAYNEQFF.

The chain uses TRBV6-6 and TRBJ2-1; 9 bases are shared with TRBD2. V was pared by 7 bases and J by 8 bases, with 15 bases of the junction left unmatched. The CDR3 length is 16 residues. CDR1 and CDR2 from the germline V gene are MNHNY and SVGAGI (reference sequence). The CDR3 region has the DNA TGTGCCAGCACCCAAAAGGGGGCTAGCGGGATCTATGAGCAGTTCTTC. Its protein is CASTQKGASGIYEQFF.

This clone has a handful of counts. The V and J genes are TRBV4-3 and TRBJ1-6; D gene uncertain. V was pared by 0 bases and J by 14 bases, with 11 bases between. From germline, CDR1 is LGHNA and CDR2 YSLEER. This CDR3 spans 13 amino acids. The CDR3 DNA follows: TGCGCCAGCAGCCAAGATTCGGGGTTGACCCTCCACTTT. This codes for CASSQDSGLTLHF.

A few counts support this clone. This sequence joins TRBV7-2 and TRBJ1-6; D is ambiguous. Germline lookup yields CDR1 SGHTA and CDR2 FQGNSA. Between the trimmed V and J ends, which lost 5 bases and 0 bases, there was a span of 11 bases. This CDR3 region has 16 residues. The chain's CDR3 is CASSPWEGSYNSPLHF. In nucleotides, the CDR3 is TGTGCCAGCAGCCCCTGGGAGGGCTCCTATAATTCACCCCTCCACTTT.

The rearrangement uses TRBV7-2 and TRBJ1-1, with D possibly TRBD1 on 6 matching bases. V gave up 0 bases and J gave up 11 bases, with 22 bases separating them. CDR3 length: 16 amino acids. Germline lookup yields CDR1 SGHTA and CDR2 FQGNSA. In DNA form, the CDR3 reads TGTGCCAGCAGCTTAGCCTATAGTGGACAGCCTCTAATCGCTTTCTTT. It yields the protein CASSLAYSGQPLIAFF.

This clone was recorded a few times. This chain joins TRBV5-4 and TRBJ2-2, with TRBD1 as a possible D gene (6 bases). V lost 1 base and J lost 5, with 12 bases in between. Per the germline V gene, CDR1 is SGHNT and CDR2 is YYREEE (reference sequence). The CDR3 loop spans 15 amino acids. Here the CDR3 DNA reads TGTGCCAGCAGCTTGAGCGTAGGGGGAACCGGGGAGCTGTTTTTT. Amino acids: CASSLSVGGTGELFF.

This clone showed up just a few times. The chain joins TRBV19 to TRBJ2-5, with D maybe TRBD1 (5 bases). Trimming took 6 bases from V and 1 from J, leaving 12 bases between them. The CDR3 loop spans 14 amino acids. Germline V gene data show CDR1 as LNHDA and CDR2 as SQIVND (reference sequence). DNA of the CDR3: TGTGCCAGTAGCCAGAATGGGGCCCAAGAGACCCAGTACTTC. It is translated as CASSQNGAQETQYF.

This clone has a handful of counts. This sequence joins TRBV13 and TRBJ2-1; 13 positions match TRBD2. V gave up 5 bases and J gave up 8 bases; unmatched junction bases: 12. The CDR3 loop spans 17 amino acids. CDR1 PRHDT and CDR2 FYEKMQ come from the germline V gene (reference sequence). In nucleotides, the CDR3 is TGTGCCAGCAGCCTGCTACTAGCGGGAGGGCCTATGGATGAGCAGTTCTTC. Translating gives CASSLLLAGGPMDEQFF. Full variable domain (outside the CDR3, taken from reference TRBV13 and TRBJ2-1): AAGVIQSPRHLIKEKRETATLKCYPIPRHDTVYWYQQGPGQDPQFLISFYEKMQSDKGSIPDRFSAQQFSDYHSELNMSSLELGDSALYFCASSLLLAGGPMDEQFFGPGTRLTVL.

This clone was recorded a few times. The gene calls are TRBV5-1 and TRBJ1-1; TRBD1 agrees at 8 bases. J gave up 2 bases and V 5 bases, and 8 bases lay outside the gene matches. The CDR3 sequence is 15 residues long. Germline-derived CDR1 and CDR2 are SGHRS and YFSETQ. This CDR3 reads CASSSRTGQNTEAFF. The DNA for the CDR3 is TGCGCCAGCAGTTCCCGGACAGGGCAAAACACTGAAGCTTTCTTT.

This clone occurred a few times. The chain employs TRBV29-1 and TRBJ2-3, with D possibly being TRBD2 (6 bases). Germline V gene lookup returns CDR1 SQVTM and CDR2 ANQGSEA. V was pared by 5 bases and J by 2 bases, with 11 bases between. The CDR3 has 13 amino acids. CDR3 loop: CSVSGLYTDTQYF. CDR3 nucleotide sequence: TGCAGCGTTTCGGGACTGTACACAGATACGCAGTATTTT.

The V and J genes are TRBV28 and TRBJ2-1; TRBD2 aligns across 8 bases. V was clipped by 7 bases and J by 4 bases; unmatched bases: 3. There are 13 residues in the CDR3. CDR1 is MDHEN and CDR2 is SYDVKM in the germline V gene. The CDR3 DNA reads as TGTGCCAGCATGGGCGGGAGGTACAATGAGCAGTTCTTC. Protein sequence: CASMGGRYNEQFF.

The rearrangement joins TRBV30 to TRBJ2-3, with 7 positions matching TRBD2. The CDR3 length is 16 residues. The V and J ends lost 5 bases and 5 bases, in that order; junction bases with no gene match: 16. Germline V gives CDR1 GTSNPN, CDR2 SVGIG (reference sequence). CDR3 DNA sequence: TGTGCCTGGGCCTCCTTATTGCGGGAGAATGAAGATACGCAGTATTTT. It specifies CAWASLLRENEDTQYF.

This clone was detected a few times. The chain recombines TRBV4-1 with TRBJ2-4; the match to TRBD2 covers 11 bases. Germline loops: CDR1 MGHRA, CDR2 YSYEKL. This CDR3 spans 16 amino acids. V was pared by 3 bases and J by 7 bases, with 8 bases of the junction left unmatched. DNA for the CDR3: TGCGCCAGCAGCCATACGGGACTAGCGGTTTCTAACATTCAGTACTTC. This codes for CASSHTGLAVSNIQYF.

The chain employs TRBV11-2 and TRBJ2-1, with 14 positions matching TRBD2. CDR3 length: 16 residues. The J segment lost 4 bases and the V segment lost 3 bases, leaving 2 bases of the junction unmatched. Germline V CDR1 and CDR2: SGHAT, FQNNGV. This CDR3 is CASSFGTSGGYNEQFF. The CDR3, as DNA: TGTGCCAGCAGCTTCGGGACTAGCGGGGGTTACAATGAGCAGTTCTTC.